Included here is one TCR beta chain sequence, with context. No cognate antigen has been identified for it. HCMV-specific IgG was detected in serum with a commercial ELISA kit to determine HCMV serostatus. Ficoll density gradient centrifugation was used to isolate peripheral blood mononuclear cells from blood. Sequenced on an Illumina HiSeq 2000. TCR beta cDNA libraries were made by 5'RACE template switching that added a universal primer site and unique molecular identifiers. cDNA synthesis was primed from the TCR beta constant segment and was followed by two successive PCR amplification steps. The authors processed their data as follows. MIGEC was used to demultiplex reads and group reads by UMI, and MiTCR was used to assemble and quantify clonotypes. Only TCR cDNA sequences supported by at least two reads were kept to exclude erroneous sequences. The tcR package was used for downstream repertoire analysis, and clonotypes were matched across fractions by CDR3 nucleotide sequence plus V segment. VDJmatch was used to annotate antigen specificity against VDJdb, with one amino acid substitution in CDR3 permitted. Reads reprocessed by TCRdb are summarized as one entry per CDR3 protein sequence, and DNA is absent. The authors' filters were not applied to this entry. The sample table records 250,000 or so distinct CDR3 sequences. The top ten clones comprise 4.2% of the sample.

The data are from a study of T cells expressing NK-cell markers (dated by TCRdb to 2020 to 2021). Study-level background: TCR beta-chain repertoires were profiled in sorted CD3+CD56+NKG2C+, CD3+CD56+NKG2C- and CD3+CD56-NKG2C+ T-cell subsets from eight donors. The study sequenced eight donors, all healthy volunteers chosen at random: three men and five women. The libraries were sequenced on Illumina HiSeq 2000/2500, MiSeq or NextSeq, producing 2 x 150 bp reads. Of the eight sequenced donors, seven were found to be HCMV-seropositive and one was found to be HCMV-seronegative.

The germline V gene provides CDR1 SGHRS and CDR2 YFSETQ. The CDR3 goes from the cysteine to the phenylalanine over 15 residues. No coding sequence is recorded. General findings and caveats noted by the study authors: Those dominant clonotypes were again the most abundant among CD3+CD56-NKG2C+ cells in a few donors, at about 25-65%. Whether the expanded NKG2C-expressing T cell clones were specific for HCMV antigens remained unclear. In roughly 6 donors, the dominant CD3+CD56+NKG2C+ clonotypes were found to rank among the top 10 CD8+ clonotypes and to make up about 1.0-7.5% of CD8+ T cells.

The sequence joins TRBV5-1 to TRBJ2-1; the TRBD1 assignment by TCRdb is unverifiable without DNA. The TCR originated in a woman between 18 and 70 years old in good health. Specimen: blood T cells: a sorted CD56 or NKG2C T cell subset, CD4+ or CD8+ T cells, or bulk PBMC T cells (not recorded which). The CDR3 region has the sequence CASSLVPGASYEQFF.